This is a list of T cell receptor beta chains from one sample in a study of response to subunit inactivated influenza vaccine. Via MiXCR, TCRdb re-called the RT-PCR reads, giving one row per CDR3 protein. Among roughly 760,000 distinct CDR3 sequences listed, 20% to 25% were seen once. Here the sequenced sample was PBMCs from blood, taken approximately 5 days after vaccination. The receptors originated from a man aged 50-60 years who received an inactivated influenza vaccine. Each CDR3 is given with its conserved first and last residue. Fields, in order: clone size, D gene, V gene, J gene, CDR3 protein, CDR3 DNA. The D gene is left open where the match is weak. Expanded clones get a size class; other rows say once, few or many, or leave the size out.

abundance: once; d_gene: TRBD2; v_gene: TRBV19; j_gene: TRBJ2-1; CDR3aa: CASSIGLAGEIDEQFF; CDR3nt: TGTGCCAGTAGTATAGGGCTAGCGGGAGAGATCGATGAGCAGTTCTTC
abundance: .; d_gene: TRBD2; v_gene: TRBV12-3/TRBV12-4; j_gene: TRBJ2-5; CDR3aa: CASSPGTSGGDKTQYF; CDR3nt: TGTGCCAGCAGCCCCGGGACTAGCGGGGGTGATAAGACCCAGTACTTC
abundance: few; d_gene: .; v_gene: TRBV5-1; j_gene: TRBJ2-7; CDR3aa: CASSLGWTDRPYEQYF; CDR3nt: TGCGCCAGCAGCTTGGGGTGGACTGACAGACCCTACGAGCAGTACTTC
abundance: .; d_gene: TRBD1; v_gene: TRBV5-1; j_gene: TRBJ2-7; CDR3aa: CASRAPGTVYEQYF; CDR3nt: TGCGCCAGCAGAGCCCCCGGGACAGTCTACGAGCAGTACTTC
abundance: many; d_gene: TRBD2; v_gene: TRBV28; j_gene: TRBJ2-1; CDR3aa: CASSLGTSSNEQFF; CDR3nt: TGTGCCAGCAGCTTAGGGACTAGCAGCAATGAGCAGTTCTTC
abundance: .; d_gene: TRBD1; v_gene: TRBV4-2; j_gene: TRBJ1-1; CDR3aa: CASSPGKGAGTEAFF; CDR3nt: TGTGCCAGCAGCCCCGGGAAGGGGGCAGGTACTGAAGCTTTCTTT
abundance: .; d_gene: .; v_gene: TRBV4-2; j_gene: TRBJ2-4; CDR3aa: CASSPDGAGSIQYF; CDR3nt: TGTGCCAGCAGCCCAGACGGGGCAGGATCTATTCAGTACTTC
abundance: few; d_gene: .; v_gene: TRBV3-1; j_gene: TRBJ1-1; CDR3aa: CASSPGGSREAFF; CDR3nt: TGTGCCAGCAGCCCGGGTGGGTCGAGGGAAGCTTTCTTT
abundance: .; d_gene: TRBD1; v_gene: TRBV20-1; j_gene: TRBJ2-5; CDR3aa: CSARDRDRAPQETQYF; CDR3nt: TGCAGTGCTAGGGACCGGGACAGGGCCCCACAAGAGACCCAGTACTTC
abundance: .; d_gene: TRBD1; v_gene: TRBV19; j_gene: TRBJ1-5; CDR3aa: CASSSSGTGNQPQHF; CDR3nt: TGTGCCAGTAGTTCCTCCGGGACAGGTAATCAGCCCCAGCATTTT
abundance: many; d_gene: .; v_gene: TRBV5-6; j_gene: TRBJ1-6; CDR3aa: CASSFNGRNSPLHF; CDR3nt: TGTGCCAGCAGCTTTAACGGGAGGAATTCACCCCTCCACTTT
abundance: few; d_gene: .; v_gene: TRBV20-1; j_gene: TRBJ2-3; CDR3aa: CSARDLIGTDTQYF; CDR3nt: TGCAGTGCTCGGGACTTGATTGGCACAGATACGCAGTATTTT
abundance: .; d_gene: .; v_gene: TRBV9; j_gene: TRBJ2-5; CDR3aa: CASSIHLGQETQYF; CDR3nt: TGTGCCAGCAGCATCCACCTCGGGCAAGAGACCCAGTACTTC
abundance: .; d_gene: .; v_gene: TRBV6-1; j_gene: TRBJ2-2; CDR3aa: CASSEAREFTGELFF; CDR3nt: TGTGCCAGCAGTGAAGCGAGGGAGTTCACCGGGGAGCTGTTTTTT
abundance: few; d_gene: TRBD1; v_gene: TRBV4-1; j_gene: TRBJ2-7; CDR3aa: CASSQVQGLEQYF; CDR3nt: TGCGCCAGCAGCCAAGTACAGGGGCTAGAGCAGTACTTC
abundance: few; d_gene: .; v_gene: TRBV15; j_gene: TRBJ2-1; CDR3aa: CATLTNRYEQFF; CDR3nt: TGTGCCACCCTCACCAATAGATATGAGCAGTTCTTC
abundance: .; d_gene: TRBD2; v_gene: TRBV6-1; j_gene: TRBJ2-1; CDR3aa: CASATSGRWYEQFF; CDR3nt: TGTGCCAGCGCGACTAGCGGGAGGTGGTATGAGCAGTTCTTC
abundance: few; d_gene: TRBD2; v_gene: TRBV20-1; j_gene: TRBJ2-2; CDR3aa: CSAKPHTSVGELFF; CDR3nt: TGCAGTGCTAAACCCCATACTAGCGTCGGGGAGCTGTTTTTT
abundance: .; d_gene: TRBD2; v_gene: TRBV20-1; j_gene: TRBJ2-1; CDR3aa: CSARDLMGTSGRGNEQFF; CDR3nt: TGCAGTGCTAGAGATCTTATGGGGACTAGCGGGAGGGGTAATGAGCAGTTCTTC
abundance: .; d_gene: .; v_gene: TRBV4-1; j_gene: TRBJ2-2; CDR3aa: CASSHPGGGELFF; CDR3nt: TGCGCCAGCAGCCACCCTGGTGGCGGGGAGCTGTTTTTT
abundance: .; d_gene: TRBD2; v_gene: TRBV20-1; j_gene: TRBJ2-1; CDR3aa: CSASPGAGSYNEQFF; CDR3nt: TGCAGTGCTAGTCCAGGAGCGGGGTCCTACAATGAGCAGTTCTTC
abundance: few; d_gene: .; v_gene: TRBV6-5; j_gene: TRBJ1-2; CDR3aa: CASRDSRGGYTF; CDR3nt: TGTGCCAGCAGGGACAGTCGTGGTGGCTACACCTTC
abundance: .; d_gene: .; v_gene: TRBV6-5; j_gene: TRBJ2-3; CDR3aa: CASSYGRGTKPDTQYF; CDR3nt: TGTGCCAGCAGTTACGGTCGTGGGACCAAGCCTGATACGCAGTATTTT
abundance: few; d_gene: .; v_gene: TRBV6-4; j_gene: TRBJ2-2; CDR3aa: CASTPRRGRPNTGELFF; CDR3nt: TGTGCCAGCACCCCCCGGAGGGGACGTCCGAACACCGGGGAGCTGTTTTTT
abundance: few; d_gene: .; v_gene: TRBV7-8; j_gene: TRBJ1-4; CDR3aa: CASSLNINEKLFF; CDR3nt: TGTGCCAGCAGCTTAAACATTAATGAAAAACTGTTTTTT
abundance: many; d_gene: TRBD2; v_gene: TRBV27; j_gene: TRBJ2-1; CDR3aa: CASSFVGLAGITYNEQFF; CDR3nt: TGTGCCAGCAGTTTTGTGGGACTAGCGGGGATTACCTACAATGAGCAGTTCTTC
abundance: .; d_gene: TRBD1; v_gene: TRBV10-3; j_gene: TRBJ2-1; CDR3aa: CAIGPGTGGNEQFF; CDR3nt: TGTGCCATCGGTCCCGGGACAGGGGGCAATGAGCAGTTCTTC
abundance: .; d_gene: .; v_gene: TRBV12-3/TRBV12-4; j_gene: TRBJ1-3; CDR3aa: CASSLTAYSGNTIYF; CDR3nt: TGTGCCAGCAGTCTTACAGCCTACTCTGGAAACACCATATATTTT
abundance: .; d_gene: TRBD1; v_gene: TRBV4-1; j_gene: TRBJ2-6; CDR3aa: CASSHSPTGRHVLTF; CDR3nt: TGCGCCAGCAGCCACAGTCCGACAGGGCGCCACGTCCTGACTTTC
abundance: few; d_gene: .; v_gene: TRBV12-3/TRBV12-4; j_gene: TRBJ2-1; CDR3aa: CASSVEGGQQFF; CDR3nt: TGTGCCAGCAGTGTAGAGGGAGGTCAGCAGTTCTTC
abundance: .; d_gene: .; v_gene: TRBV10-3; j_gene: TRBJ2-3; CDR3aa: CAISSGAHTDTQYF; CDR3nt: TGTGCCATCAGCTCAGGGGCCCACACAGATACGCAGTATTTT
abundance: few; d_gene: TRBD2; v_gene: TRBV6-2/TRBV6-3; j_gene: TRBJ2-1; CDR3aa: CASSYSLAGGGSYNEQFF; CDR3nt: TGTGCCAGCAGTTACTCCCTAGCGGGAGGGGGTTCCTACAATGAGCAGTTCTTC
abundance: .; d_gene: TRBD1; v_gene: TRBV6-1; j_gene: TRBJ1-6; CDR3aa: CASSPDRGRSPLHF; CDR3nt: TGTGCCAGCAGCCCCGACAGGGGTAGGTCACCCCTCCACTTT
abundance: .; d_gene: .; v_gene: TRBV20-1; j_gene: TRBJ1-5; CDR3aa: CSAIGVSNQPQHF; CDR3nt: TGCAGTGCTATAGGGGTATCAAATCAGCCCCAGCATTTT
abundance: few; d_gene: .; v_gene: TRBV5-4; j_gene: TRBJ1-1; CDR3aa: CASSSTGNLNTEAFF; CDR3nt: TGTGCCAGCAGCTCCACGGGAAACCTGAACACTGAAGCTTTCTTT
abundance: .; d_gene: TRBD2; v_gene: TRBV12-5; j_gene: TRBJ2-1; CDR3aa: CASGPRLAGDNEQFF; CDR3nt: TGTGCTAGTGGTCCTCGACTAGCTGGGGACAATGAGCAGTTCTTC
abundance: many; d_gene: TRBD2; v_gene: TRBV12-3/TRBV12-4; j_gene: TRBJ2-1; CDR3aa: CASSSWLAGGMRNEQFF; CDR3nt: TGTGCCAGCAGTTCGTGGCTAGCGGGAGGGATGAGAAATGAGCAGTTCTTC
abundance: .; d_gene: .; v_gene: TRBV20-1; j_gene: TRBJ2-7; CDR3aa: CSPIGGYEQYF; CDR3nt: TGCAGTCCAATTGGGGGCTACGAGCAGTACTTC
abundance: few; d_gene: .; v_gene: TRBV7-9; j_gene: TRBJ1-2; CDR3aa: CASSSGRFGDGYTF; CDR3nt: TGTGCCAGCAGCTCCGGACGATTTGGGGATGGCTACACCTTC
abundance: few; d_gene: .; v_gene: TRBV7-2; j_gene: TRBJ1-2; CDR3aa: CASSLQPTGGGYTF; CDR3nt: TGTGCCAGCAGCTTACAACCAACCGGGGGTGGCTACACCTTC
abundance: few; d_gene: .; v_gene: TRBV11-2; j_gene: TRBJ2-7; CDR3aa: CASSSLRDNSYEQYF; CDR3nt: TGTGCCAGCAGCTCGCTCCGGGACAACTCCTACGAGCAGTACTTC
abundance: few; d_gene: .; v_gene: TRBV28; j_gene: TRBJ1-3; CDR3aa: CASSLGGMSNTIYF; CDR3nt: TGTGCCAGCAGTTTAGGCGGGATGTCAAACACCATATATTTT
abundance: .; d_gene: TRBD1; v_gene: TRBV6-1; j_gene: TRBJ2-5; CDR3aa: CASRPGTGFTGALTQYF; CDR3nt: TGTGCCAGCAGGCCCGGGACAGGGTTTACGGGTGCGCTGACCCAGTACTTC
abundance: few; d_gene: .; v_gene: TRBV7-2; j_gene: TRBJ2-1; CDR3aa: CASSQPGRSNEQFF; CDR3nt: TGTGCCAGCAGCCAACCTGGGCGGAGCAATGAGCAGTTCTTC
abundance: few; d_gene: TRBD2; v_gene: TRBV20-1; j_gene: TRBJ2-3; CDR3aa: CSARGLAAGTDTQYF; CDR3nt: TGCAGTGCTAGGGGACTAGCAGCGGGCACAGATACGCAGTATTTT
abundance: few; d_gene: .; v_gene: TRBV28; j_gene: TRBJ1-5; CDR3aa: CASSPLSGYSNQPQHF; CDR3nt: TGTGCCAGCAGTCCACTTAGTGGGTACAGTAATCAGCCCCAGCATTTT
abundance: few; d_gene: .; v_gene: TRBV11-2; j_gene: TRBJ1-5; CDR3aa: CASSLVGGLEQPQHF; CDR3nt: TGTGCCAGCAGCTTAGTTGGCGGGCTTGAACAGCCCCAGCATTTT
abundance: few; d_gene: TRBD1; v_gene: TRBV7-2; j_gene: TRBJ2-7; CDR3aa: CASSKRQGVYEQYF; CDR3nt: TGTGCCAGCAGCAAAAGACAGGGGGTCTACGAGCAGTACTTC
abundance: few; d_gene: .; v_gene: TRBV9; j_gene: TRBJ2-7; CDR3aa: CASSPSRRGRDEQYF; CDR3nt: TGTGCCAGCAGCCCCTCCCGCAGGGGCAGAGACGAGCAGTACTTC